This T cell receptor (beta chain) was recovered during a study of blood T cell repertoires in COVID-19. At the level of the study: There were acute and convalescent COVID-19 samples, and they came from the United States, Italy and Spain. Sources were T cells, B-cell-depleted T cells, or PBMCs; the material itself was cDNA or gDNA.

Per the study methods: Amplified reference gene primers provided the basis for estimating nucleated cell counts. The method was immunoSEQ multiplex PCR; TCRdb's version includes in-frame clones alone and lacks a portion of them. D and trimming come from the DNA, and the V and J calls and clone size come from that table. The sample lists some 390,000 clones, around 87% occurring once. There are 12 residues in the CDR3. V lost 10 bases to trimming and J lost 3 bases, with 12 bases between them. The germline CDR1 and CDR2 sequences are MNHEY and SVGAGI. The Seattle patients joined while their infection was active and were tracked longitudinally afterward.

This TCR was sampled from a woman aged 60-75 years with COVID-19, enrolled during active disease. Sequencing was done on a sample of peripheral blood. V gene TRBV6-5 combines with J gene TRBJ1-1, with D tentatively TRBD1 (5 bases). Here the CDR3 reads CATGEGYTEAFF. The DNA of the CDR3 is TGTGCCACTGGGGAGGGGTACACTGAAGCTTTCTTT.